Listed below are T cell receptor beta chains from one sample, sequenced in a study of T cells in Graves' hyperthyroidism and ophthalmopathy. TCRdb re-derived calls from the multiplex PCR reads in MiXCR, one entry per CDR3 protein. The table has over 300,000 distinct CDR3 sequences, approximately 13% seen once. Sequencing input: blood. All receptors derive from a woman aged 55-69 years with Graves' hyperthyroidism. Each CDR3 is given with its conserved first and last residue. The D gene is left open where the match is weak. Some rows mark clone size as missing; the rest say once, few, many or name a class of expanded clone.

>many|TRBJ1-2|.|TRBV3-1
CASSQDRVPNYGYTF
TGTGCCAGCAGCCAAGATCGAGTACCTAACTATGGCTACACCTTC
>.|TRBJ2-5|TRBD2|TRBV28
CASSLPLRGGETQYF
TGTGCCAGCAGTTTACCCCTCCGGGGGGGGGAGACCCAGTACTTC
>.|TRBJ2-5|.|TRBV6-5
CASSYSVGRTQETQYF
TGTGCCAGCAGTTACTCCGTGGGCAGGACCCAAGAGACCCAGTACTTC
>many|TRBJ2-3|TRBD2|TRBV11-2
CASSLPLAGGPSDTQYF
TGTGCCAGCAGCTTACCACTAGCGGGAGGGCCCTCAGATACGCAGTATTTT
>many|TRBJ2-7|TRBD2|TRBV28
CASSLVRTSGSYEQYF
TGTGCCAGCAGTTTAGTAAGGACTAGCGGGAGCTACGAGCAGTACTTC
>.|TRBJ2-7|TRBD1|TRBV6-2/TRBV6-3
CASSLGTGGAGEQYF
TGTGCCAGCAGTTTGGGGACAGGGGGCGCGGGTGAGCAGTACTTC
>.|TRBJ1-1|TRBD1|TRBV6-4
CASRKDRRNTEAFF
TGTGCCAGCAGAAAGGACAGGAGGAACACTGAAGCTTTCTTT
>.|TRBJ2-4|.|TRBV20-1
CSARTTKESGIQYF
TGCAGTGCTAGAACGACTAAGGAGTCTGGCATTCAGTACTTC
>many|TRBJ1-1|.|TRBV29-1
CSATGITEAFF
TGCAGCGCGACAGGCATCACTGAAGCTTTCTTT
>many|TRBJ2-5|TRBD2|TRBV5-1
CASSLAGREEETQYF
TGCGCCAGCAGCCTGGCCGGGAGGGAAGAAGAGACCCAGTACTTC
>.|TRBJ2-3|TRBD1|TRBV20-1
CSASVVGQGSFPDTQYF
TGCAGTGCTAGCGTCGTGGGACAGGGGAGTTTCCCAGATACGCAGTATTTT
>many|TRBJ1-1|.|TRBV10-3
CAISQGGENTEAFF
TGTGCCATCAGTCAAGGGGGGGAGAACACTGAAGCTTTCTTT
>many|TRBJ2-5|TRBD2|TRBV6-1
CASSARGEEETQYF
TGTGCCAGCAGTGCCCGGGGGGAAGAGGAGACCCAGTACTTC